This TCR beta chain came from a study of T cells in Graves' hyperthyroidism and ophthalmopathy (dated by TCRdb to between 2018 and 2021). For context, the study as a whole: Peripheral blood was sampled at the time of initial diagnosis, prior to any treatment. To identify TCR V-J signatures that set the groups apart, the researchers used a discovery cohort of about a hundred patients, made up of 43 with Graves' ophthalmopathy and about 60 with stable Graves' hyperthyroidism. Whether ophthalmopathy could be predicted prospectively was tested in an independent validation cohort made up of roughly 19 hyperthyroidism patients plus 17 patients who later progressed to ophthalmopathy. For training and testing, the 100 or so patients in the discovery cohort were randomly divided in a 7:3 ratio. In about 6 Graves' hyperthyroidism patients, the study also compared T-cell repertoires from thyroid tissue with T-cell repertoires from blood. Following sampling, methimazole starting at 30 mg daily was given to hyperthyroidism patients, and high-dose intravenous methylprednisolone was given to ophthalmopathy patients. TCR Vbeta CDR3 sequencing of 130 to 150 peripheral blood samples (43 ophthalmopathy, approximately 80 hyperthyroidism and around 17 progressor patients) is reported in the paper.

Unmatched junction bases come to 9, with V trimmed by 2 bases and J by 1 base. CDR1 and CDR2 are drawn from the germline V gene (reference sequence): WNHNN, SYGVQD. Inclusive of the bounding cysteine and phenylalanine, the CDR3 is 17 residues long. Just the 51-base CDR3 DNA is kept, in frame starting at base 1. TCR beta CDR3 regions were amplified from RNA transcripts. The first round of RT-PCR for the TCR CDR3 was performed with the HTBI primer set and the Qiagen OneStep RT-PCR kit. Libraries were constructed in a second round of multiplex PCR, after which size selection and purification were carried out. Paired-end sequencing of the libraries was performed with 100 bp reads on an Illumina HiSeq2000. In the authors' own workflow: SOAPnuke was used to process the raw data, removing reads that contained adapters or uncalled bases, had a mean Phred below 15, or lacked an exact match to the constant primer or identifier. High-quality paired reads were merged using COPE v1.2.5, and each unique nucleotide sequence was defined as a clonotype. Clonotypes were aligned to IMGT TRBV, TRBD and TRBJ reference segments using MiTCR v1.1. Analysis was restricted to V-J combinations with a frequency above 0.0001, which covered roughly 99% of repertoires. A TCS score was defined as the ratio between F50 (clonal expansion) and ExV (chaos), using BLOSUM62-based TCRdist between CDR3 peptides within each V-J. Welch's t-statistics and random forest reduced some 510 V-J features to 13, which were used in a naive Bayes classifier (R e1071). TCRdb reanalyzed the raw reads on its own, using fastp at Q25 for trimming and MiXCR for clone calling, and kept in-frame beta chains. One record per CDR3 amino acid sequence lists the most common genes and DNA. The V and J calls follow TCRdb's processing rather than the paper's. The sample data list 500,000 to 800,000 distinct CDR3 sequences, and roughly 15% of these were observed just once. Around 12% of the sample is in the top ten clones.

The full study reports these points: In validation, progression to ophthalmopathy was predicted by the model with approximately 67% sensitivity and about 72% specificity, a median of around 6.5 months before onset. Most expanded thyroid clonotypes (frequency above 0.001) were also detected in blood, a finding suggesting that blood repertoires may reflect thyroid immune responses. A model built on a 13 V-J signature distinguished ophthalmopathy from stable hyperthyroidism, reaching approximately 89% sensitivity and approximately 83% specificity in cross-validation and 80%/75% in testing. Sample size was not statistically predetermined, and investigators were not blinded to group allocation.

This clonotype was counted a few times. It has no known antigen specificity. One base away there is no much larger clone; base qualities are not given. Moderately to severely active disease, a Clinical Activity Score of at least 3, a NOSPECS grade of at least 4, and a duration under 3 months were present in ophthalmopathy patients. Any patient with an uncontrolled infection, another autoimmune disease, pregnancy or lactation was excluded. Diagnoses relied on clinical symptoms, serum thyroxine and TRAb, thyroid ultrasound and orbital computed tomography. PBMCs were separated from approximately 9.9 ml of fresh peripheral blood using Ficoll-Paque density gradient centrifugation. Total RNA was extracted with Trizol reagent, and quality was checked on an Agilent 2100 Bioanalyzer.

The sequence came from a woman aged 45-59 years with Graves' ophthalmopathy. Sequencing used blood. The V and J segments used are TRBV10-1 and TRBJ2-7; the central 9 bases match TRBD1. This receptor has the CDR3 CASSERSGTGKSYEQYF. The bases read TGCGCCAGCAGTGAGAGATCCGGGACAGGGAAATCCTACGAGCAGTACTTC.